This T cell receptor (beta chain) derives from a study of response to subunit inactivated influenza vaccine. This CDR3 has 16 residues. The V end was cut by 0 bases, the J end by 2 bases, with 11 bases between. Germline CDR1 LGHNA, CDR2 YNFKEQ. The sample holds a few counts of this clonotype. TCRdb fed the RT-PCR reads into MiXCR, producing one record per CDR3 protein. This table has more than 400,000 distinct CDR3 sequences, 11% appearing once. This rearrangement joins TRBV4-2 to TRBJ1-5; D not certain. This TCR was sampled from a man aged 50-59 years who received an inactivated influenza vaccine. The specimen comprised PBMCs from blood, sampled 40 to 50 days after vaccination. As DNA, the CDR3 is TGTGCCAGCAGCCAAGATGTGGGGATGGGCAATCAGCCCCAGCATTTT. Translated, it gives CASSQDVGMGNQPQHF.